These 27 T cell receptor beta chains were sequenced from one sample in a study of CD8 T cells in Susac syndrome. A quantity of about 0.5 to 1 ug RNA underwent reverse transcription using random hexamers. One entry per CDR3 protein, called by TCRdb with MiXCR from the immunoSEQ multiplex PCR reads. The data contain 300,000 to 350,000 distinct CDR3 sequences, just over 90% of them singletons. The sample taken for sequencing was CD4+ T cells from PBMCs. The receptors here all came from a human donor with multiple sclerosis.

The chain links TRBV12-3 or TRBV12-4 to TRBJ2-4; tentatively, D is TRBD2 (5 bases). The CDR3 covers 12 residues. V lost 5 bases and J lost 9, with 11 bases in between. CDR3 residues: CASSPIRGIQYF. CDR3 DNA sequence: TGTGCCAGCAGTCCTATTCGGGGCATTCAGTACTTC.

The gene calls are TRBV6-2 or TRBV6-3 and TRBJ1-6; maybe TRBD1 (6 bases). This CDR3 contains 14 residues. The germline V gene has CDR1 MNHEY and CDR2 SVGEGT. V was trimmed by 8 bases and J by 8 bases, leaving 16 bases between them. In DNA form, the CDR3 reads TGTGCCAGCCAGAGGGGGGGTAGTCATTCACCCCTCCACTTT. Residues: CASQRGGSHSPLHF.

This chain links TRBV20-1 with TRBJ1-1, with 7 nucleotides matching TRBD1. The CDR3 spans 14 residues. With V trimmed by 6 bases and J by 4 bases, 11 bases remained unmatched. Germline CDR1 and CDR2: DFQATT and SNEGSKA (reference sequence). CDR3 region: CSATLGQVATEAFF. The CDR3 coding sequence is TGCAGTGCCACACTAGGACAGGTGGCCACTGAAGCTTTCTTT.

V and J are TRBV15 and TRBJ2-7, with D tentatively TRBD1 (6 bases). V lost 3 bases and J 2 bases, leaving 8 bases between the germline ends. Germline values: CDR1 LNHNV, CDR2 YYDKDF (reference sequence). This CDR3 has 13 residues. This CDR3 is CATSRDSPYEQYF. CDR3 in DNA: TGTGCCACCAGCAGGGACAGCCCCTACGAGCAGTACTTC.

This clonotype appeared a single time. CDR3 in amino acids: CAWTSGASADTQYF. DNA for the CDR3: TGTGCCTGGACCAGCGGGGCAAGCGCAGATACGCAGTATTTT. This chain joins TRBV30 and TRBJ2-3; 7 bases agree with TRBD2. The CDR3 totals 14 residues. Trimming took 4 bases from V and 4 from J; bases not matched to a gene: 8. The V gene's germline CDR1 is GTSNPN and CDR2 SVGIG (reference sequence).

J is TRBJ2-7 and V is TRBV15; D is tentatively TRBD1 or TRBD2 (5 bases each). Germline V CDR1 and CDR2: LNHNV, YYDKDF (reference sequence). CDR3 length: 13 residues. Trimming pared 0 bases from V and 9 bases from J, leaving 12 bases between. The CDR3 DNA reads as TGTGCCACCAGCAGAGATCGGGGCACTGGGCAGTACTTC. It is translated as CATSRDRGTGQYF.

CDR3 nucleotides: TGCAGCGTTGAGGAGGGTGGGGGGGGCTACACCTTC. Its protein is CSVEEGGGGYTF. The rearrangement links TRBV29-1 to TRBJ1-2, with D possibly matching TRBD1 (5 bases). Germline V lookup: CDR1 SQVTM, CDR2 ANQGSEA. Trimming left V 3 bases short and J 8 bases short, with 13 bases between. The CDR3 covers 12 residues.

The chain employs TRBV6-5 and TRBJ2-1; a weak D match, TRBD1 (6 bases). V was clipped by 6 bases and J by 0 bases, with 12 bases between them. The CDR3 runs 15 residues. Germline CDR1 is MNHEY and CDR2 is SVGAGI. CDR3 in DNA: TGTGCCAGCAGCCCAGACAGGAGCTCCTACAATGAGCAGTTCTTC. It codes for CASSPDRSSYNEQFF.

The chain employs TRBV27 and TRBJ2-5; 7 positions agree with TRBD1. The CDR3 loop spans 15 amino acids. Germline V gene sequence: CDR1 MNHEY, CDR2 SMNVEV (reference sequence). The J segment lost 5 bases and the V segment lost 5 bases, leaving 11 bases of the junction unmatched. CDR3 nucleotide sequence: TGTGCCAGCAGTCCCCGCGGACAGGACAGGGAGACCCAGTACTTC. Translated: CASSPRGQDRETQYF.

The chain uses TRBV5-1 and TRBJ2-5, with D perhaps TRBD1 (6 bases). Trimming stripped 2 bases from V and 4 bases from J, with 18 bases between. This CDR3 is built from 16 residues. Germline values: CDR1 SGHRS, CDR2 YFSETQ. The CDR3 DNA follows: TGCGCCAGCAGCTTCCTAACAGGGTATCTCGGAGAGACCCAGTACTTC. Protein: CASSFLTGYLGETQYF.

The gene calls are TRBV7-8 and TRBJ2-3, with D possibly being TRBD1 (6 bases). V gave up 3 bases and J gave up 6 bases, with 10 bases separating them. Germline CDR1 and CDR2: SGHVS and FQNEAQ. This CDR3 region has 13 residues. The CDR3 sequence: CASSFTQGDTQYF. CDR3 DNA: TGTGCCAGCAGCTTCACCCAGGGGGATACGCAGTATTTT.

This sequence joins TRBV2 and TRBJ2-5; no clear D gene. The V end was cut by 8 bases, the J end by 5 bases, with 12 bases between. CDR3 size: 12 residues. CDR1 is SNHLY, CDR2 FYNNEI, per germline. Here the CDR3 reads CASLSLGETQYF. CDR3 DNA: TGTGCCAGCTTGTCCCTCGGGGAGACCCAGTACTTC.

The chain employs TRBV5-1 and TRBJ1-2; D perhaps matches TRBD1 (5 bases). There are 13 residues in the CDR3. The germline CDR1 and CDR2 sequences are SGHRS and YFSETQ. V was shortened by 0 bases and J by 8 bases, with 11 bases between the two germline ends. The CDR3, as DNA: TGCGCCAGCAGCTTGGCCCGGGGGGAAGGCTACACCTTC. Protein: CASSLARGEGYTF.

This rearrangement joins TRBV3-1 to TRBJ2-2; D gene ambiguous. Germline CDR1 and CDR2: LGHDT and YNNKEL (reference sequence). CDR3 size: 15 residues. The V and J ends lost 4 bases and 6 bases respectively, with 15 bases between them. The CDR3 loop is CASSPPLDSPGELFF. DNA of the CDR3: TGTGCCAGCAGCCCCCCGCTAGACTCACCCGGGGAGCTGTTTTTT.

Here the CDR3 DNA reads TGTGCCAGCAGACCGGCGTTAAGGGGGGGCAATCAGCCCCAGCATTTT. Translated, it gives CASRPALRGGNQPQHF. J is TRBJ1-5 and V is TRBV6-6; TRBD1 might be the D (6 bases). V dropped 6 bases and J dropped 2 bases, with 17 bases sitting between them. The CDR3 consists of 16 residues. From germline, CDR1 is MNHNY and CDR2 SVGAGI (reference sequence).

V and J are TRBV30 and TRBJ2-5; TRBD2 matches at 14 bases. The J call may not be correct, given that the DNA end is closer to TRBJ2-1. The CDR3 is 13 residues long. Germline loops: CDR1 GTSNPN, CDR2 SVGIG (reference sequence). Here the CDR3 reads CAWSGLAGGTQFF. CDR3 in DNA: TGTGCCTGGAGTGGACTAGCGGGGGGGACCCAGTTCTTC.

DNA for the CDR3: TGTGCCAGCAGTGCCGCGAACTATGGCTACACCTTC. It codes for CASSAANYGYTF. The V call is TRBV6-5, the J call TRBJ1-2; D call uncertain. Germline loops: CDR1 MNHEY, CDR2 SVGAGI. This CDR3 region has 12 residues. Trimming pared 5 bases from V and 2 bases from J, leaving 6 bases between.

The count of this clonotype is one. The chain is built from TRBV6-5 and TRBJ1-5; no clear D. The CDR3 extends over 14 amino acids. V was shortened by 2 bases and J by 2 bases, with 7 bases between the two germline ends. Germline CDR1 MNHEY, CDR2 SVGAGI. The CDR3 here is CASSYRWGNQPQHF. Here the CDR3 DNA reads TGTGCCAGCAGTTACCGATGGGGCAATCAGCCCCAGCATTTT.

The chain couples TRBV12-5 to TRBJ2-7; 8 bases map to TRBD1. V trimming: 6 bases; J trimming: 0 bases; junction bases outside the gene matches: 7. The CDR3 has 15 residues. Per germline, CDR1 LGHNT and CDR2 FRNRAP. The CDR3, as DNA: TGTGCTAGTGGAGAGCGACAGGGGAGCTCCTACGAGCAGTACTTC. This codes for CASGERQGSSYEQYF.

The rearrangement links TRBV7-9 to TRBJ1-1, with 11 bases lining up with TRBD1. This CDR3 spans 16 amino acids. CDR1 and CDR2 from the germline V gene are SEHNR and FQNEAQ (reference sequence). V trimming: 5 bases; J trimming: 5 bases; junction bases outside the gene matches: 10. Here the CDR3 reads CASSPGTGGMGTEAFF. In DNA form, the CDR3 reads TGTGCCAGCAGCCCCGGGACAGGGGGTATGGGGACTGAAGCTTTCTTT.

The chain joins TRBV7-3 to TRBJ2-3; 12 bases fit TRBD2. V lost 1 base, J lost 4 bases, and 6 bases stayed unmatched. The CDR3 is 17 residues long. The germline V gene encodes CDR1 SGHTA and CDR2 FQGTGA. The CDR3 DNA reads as TGTGCCAGCAGCTTAAGTTCTAGCGGGGGGGCCGCAGATACGCAGTATTTT. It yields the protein CASSLSSSGGAADTQYF. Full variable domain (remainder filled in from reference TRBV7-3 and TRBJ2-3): GAGVSQTPSNKVTEKGKYVELRCDPISGHTALYWYRQSLGQGPEFLIYFQGTGAADDSGLPNDRFFAVRPEGSVSTLKIQRTERGDSAVYLCASSLSSSGGAADTQYFGPGTRLTVL.

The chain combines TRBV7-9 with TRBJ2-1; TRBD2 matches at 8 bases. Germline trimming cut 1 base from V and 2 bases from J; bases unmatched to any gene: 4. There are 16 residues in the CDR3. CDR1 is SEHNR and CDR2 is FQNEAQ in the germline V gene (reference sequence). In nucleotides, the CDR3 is TGTGCCAGCAGCTTAGGGGCGGGGGGTACCTACAATGAGCAGTTCTTC. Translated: CASSLGAGGTYNEQFF. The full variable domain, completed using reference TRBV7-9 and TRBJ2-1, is DTGVSQNPRHKITKRGQNVTFRCDPISEHNRLYWYRQTLGQGPEFLTYFQNEAQLEKSRLLSDRFSAERPKGSFSTLEIQRTEQGDSAMYLCASSLGAGGTYNEQFFGPGTRLTVL.

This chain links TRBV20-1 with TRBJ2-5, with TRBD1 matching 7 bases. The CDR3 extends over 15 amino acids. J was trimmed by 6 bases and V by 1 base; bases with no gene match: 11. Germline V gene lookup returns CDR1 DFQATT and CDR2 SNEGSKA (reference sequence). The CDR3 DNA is TGCAGTGCTAGAGGCCTGGGCCAGGGGGAGAAGACCCAGTACTTC. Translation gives CSARGLGQGEKTQYF.

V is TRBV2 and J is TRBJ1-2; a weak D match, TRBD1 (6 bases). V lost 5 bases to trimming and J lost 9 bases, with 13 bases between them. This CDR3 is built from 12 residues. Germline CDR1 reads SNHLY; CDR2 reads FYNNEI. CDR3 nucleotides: TGTGCCAGCAGTTGGACACAGGGAAGCTACACCTTC. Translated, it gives CASSWTQGSYTF.

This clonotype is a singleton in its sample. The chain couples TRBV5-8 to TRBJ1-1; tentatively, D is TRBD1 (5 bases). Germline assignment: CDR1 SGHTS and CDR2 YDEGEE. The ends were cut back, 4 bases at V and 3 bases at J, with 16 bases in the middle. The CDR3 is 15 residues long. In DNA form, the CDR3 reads TGTGCCAGCAGCAGGGAGGGGATGCTCTACACTGAAGCTTTCTTT. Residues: CASSREGMLYTEAFF.

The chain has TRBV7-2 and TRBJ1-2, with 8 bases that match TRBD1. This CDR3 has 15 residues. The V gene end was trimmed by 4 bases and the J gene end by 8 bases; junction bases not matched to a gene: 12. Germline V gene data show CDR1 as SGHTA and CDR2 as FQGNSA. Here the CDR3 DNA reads TGTGCCAGCAGCTCCCCGGACAGGGCTCGCCGGGGCTACACCTTC. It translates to CASSSPDRARRGYTF.

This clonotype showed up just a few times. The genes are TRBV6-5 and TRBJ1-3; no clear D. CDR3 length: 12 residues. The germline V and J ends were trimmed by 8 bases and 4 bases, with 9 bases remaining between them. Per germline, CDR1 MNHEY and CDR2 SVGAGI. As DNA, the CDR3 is TGTGCCAGCCGCGGGCCCGGAAACACCATATATTTT. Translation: CASRGPGNTIYF.